These T cell receptor beta chains were read from a single sample in a study of blood T cell repertoires in COVID-19. The table came from immunoSEQ multiplex PCR; TCRdb's copy has only in-frame clones and leaves some out. The table records about 480,000 clones, 70% to 90% of them present only once. Material for sequencing was PBMCs or T cells enriched from blood (not recorded which). The receptors derive from a woman in her 40s who had recovered from COVID-19. CDR3s include the opening cysteine and the closing phenylalanine or tryptophan.

v_call,cdr3_length,j_call,cdr3_aa
TRBV5-1,15,TRBJ2-6,CASSPGGHGANVLTF
TRBV5-1,15,TRBJ2-7,CASSLGQASSYEQYF
TRBV27,16,TRBJ2-2,CASSLYGTGGTGELFF
TRBV15,14,TRBJ1-5,CATSSVGFNQPQHF
TRBV7-2,14,TRBJ1-2,CASSFTTDFYGYTF
TRBV7-2,13,TRBJ1-1,CASSSQQGTEAFF
TRBV2,15,TRBJ2-1,CASRRLAGGGDEQFF
TRBV13,13,TRBJ2-7,CASSFIGGWEQYF
TRBV4-3,16,TRBJ1-5,CASSQDRGGSNQPQHF
TRBV29-1,13,TRBJ2-3,CSVANGEEDTQYF
TRBV12-3/TRBV12-4,12,TRBJ2-1,CASSRGLAGLFF
TRBV27,13,TRBJ1-1,CASSLRTGWEAFF
TRBV27,16,TRBJ2-3,CASSYSGRLSTDTQYF
TRBV9,14,TRBJ1-1,CASSGGDTNTRAFF
TRBV5-1,13,TRBJ2-5,CASSLEGTTLLYF
TRBV18,15,TRBJ1-1,CASSPLGTGQLEAFF
TRBV2,12,TRBJ2-5,CASRGGGETQYF
TRBV24-1,18,TRBJ2-1,CATSDWGLAGVWSNEQFF
TRBV18,17,TRBJ1-3,CASSPRQGAGPGNTIYF
TRBV6-2/TRBV6-3,15,TRBJ1-1,CASRYGGPMNTEAFF
TRBV19,15,TRBJ2-7,CASSMGPAGVYEQYF
TRBV11-3,14,TRBJ2-1,CASSLVYRFNEQFF
TRBV5-5,14,TRBJ2-2,CASSSGQHTGELFF
TRBV18,15,TRBJ2-7,CASSPPSGASYEQYF
TRBV5-1,14,TRBJ2-3,CASSLANGGGTQYF
TRBV7-6,13,TRBJ2-4,CASSPSRGNIQYF
TRBV10-1,16,TRBJ2-3,CASSPSVAGYTDTQYF
TRBV13,14,TRBJ1-3,CASRRGLAGNTIYF
TRBV11-2,14,TRBJ2-1,CASSLDRLVGEQFF
TRBV27,15,TRBJ2-3,CASSLEGARADTQYF
TRBV30,19,TRBJ1-5,CAWSLTGTGGDGSNQPQHF
TRBV12-3/TRBV12-4,11,TRBJ1-1,CASSWGGEAFF
TRBV9,14,TRBJ2-7,CASSVDQGLGEQYF
TRBV6-5,14,TRBJ1-3,CASTPTGSGNTIYF
TRBV7-9,13,TRBJ1-3,CASSQMTGNTIYF
TRBV6-5,12,TRBJ1-2,CASRGQSYGYTF
TRBV19,16,TRBJ1-6,CASSIGRGAENSPLHF
TRBV27,16,TRBJ1-1,CASSLAGTYMNTEAFF
TRBV5-4,13,TRBJ2-2,CASSLGGSGELFF
TRBV4-3,18,TRBJ2-1,CASSQDGGLAGFYNEQFF
TRBV4-1,16,TRBJ2-7,CASSQGAGLSLYEQYF
TRBV7-6,15,TRBJ1-3,CASTTAGGSGNTIYF
TRBV9,15,TRBJ1-1,CASSPPDSINTEAFF
TRBV28,16,TRBJ2-1,CASSLIGASGYNEQFF
TRBV5-1,13,TRBJ2-7,CASSLGRTGEQYF
TRBV5-1,15,TRBJ2-7,CASSSDRGLNYEQYF
TRBV5-8,17,TRBJ1-1,CASSLPGTAYLNTEAFF
TRBV11-2,14,TRBJ2-7,CASSLAPLPYEQYF
TRBV6-6,13,TRBJ2-7,CAISGGPNYEQYF
TRBV6-5,15,TRBJ1-2,CASGRVYTGKVGYTF
TRBV7-2,15,TRBJ1-6,CASSSLTGGDSPLHF
TRBV29-1,16,TRBJ2-1,CSVVDPLAGVSYEQFF